This TCR beta chain was profiled in a study of shared clonotypes between healthy human individuals. Trimming left V 3 bases short and J 6 bases short, with 15 bases between. Germline CDR1 is SQVTM and CDR2 is ANQGSEA. The CDR3 consists of 13 residues. An even split of each subset's genomic DNA across several immunoSEQ plates was performed. Clones were read by immunoSEQ multiplex PCR, and TCRdb kept only the in-frame ones, dropping some. The data hold 1.5 million to 2.5 million clones, with about 95% observed a single time. Study-level findings and limits: Despite large depth, sorted-subset datasets appeared incompletely sequenced.

Naive-designated CD8 cells lacked CD45RO, were positively enriched for CCR7, and omitted terminally differentiated effector memory CD45RA+ cells. Worth noting for this clone: What it recognizes is unknown.

Source material: naive CD8+ T cells sorted from blood. V is TRBV29-1 and J is TRBJ2-7; possible D gene TRBD2, 7 bases. The sequence came from a man younger than 30 in good health. The CDR3 region is CSVEGGGRSEQYF. The CDR3 coding sequence is TGCAGCGTTGAGGGAGGGGGTCGGAGCGAGCAGTACTTC.